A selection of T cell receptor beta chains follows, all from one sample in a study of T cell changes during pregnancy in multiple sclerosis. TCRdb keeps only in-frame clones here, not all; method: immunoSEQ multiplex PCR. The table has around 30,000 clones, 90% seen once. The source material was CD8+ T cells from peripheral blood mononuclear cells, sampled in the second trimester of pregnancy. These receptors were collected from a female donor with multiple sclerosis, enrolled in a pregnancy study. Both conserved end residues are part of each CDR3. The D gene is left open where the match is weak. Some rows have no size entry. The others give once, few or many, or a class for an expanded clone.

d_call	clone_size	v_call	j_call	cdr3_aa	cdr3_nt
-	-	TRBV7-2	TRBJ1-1	CASSLVGGALNTEAFF	TGTGCCAGCAGCTTAGTAGGAGGCGCCTTGAACACTGAAGCTTTCTTT
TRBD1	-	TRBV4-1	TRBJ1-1	CASSQTFSDRANTEAFF	TGCGCCAGCAGCCAAACTTTCTCGGACAGGGCGAACACTGAAGCTTTCTTT
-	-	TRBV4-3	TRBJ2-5	CASSQDPGSLGETQYF	TGCGCCAGCAGCCAAGATCCAGGGTCCCTCGGGGAGACCCAGTACTTC
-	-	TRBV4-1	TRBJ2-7	CASSQDPRERYYEQYF	TGCGCCAGCAGCCAGGATCCGAGGGAGCGATACTACGAGCAGTACTTC
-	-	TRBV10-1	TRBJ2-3	CASSGHRTDTQYF	TGCGCCAGCAGTGGACACCGCACAGATACGCAGTATTTT
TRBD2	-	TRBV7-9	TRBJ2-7	CASNLLPITSGAYEQYF	TGTGCCAGCAACCTCCTCCCCATAACTAGCGGTGCCTACGAGCAGTACTTC
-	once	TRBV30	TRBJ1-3	CAWAAVSGNTIYF	TGTGCCTGGGCGGCAGTCTCTGGAAACACCATATATTTT
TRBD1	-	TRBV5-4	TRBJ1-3	CASSWGQAGNTIYF	TGTGCCAGCAGCTGGGGACAGGCCGGAAACACCATATATTTT
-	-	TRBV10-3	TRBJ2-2	CAISVGGANTGELFF	TGTGCCATCAGTGTTGGCGGGGCGAACACCGGGGAGCTGTTTTTT
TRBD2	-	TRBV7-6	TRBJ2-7	CASSSGTRRYEQYF	TGTGCCAGCAGCTCTGGGACTAGGCGGTATGAGCAGTACTTC
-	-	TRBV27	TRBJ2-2	CASSKDSSPGELFF	TGTGCCAGCAGTAAAGACAGCTCGCCCGGGGAGCTGTTTTTT
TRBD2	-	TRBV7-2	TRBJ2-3	CASSLVLAGPTDTQYF	TGTGCCAGCAGCTTAGTCCTAGCGGGACCCACAGATACGCAGTATTTT
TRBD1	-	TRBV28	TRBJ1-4	CASSLTGTGWEKLFF	TGTGCCAGCAGTTTAACTGGGACAGGGTGGGAAAAACTGTTTTTT
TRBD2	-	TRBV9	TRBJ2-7	CASSVGPLAGVEQYF	TGTGCCAGCAGCGTAGGCCCCTTAGCGGGAGTCGAGCAGTACTTC